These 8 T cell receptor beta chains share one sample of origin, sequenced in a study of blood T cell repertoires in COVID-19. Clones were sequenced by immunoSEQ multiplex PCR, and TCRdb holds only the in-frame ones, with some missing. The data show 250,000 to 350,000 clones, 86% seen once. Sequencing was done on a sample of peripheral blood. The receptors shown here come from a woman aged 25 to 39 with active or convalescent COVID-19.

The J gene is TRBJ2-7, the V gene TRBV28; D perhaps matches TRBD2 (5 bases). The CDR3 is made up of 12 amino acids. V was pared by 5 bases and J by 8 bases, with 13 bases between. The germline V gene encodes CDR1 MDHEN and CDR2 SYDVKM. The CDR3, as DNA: TGTGCCAGCAGTCGGCTGGCGGGTCAGCAGTACTTC. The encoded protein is CASSRLAGQQYF.

The CDR3 is CASKQGGRGYTF. The CDR3 bases are TGTGCCAGCAAGCAAGGGGGCAGAGGCTACACCTTC. The chain recombines TRBV27 with TRBJ1-2; TRBD1 aligns across 7 bases. Germline V gives CDR1 MNHEY, CDR2 SMNVEV (reference sequence). V was pared by 7 bases and J by 8 bases, with 7 bases of the junction left unmatched. The CDR3 extends over 12 amino acids.

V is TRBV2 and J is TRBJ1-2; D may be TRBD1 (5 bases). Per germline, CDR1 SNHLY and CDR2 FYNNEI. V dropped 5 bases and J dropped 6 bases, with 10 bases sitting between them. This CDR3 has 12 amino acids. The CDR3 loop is CASSPVGDGYTF. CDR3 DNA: TGTGCCAGCAGTCCTGTAGGGGATGGCTACACCTTC.

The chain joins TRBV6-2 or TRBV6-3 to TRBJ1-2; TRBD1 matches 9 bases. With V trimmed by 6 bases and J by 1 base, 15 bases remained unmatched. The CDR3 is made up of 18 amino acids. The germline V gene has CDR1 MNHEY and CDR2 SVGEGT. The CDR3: CASSRPPGQGGGNYGYTF. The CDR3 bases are TGTGCCAGCAGCCGCCCTCCGGGACAGGGCGGCGGTAACTATGGCTACACCTTC.

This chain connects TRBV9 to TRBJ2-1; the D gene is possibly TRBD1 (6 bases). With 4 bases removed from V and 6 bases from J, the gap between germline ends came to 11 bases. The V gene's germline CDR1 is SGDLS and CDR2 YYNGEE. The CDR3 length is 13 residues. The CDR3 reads CASSLTGFNEQFF. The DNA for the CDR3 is TGTGCCAGCAGCCTGACAGGATTCAATGAGCAGTTCTTC. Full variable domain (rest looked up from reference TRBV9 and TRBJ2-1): DSGVTQTPKHLITATGQRVTLRCSPRSGDLSVYWYQQSLDQGLQFLIQYYNGEERAKGNILERFSAQQFPDLHSELNLSSLELGDSALYFCASSLTGFNEQFFGPGTRLTVL.

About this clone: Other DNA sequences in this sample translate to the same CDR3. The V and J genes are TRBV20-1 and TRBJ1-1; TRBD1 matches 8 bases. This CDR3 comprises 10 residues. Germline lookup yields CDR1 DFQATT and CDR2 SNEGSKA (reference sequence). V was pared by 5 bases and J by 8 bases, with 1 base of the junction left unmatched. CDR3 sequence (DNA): TGCAGTGCTGGGACAGGCGAAGCTTTCTTT. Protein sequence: CSAGTGEAFF.

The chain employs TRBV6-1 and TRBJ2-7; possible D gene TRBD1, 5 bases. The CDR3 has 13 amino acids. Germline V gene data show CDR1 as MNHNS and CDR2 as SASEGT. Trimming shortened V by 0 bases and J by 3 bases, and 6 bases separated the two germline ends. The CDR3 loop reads CASSEAQDYEQYF. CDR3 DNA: TGTGCCAGCAGTGAAGCACAGGACTACGAGCAGTACTTC.

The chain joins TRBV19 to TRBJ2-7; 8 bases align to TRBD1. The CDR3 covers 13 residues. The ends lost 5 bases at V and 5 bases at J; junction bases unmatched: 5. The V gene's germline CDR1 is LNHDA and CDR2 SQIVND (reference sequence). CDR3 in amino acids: CASSEQGAHEQYF. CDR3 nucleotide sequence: TGTGCCAGTAGTGAGCAGGGGGCCCACGAGCAGTACTTC.